These 20 T cell receptor beta chains were all obtained from the same sample, sequenced in a study of tumor-infiltrating lymphocytes in oesophageal squamous cell carcinoma. Via MiXCR, TCRdb re-called the PCR reads, giving one row per CDR3 protein. The sample has roughly 16,000 distinct CDR3 sequences, around 46% seen once. The material sequenced was normal esophageal tissue next to the tumor. The receptor set was obtained from a female donor with esophageal squamous cell carcinoma.

The rearrangement links TRBV10-3 to TRBJ1-5; 9 nucleotides match TRBD1. The CDR3 has 16 residues. V gave up 10 bases and J gave up 0 bases; unmatched junction bases: 10. Per the germline V gene, CDR1 is ENHRY and CDR2 is SYGVKD. The CDR3 bases are TGTGCCACTACAGGGGGCAGGTTTAATAGCAATCAGCCCCAGCATTTT. Translating gives CATTGGRFNSNQPQHF.

The V call is TRBV20-1, the J call TRBJ2-1; 8 nucleotides match TRBD2. The germline V gene encodes CDR1 DFQATT and CDR2 SNEGSKA (reference sequence). The CDR3 is 15 residues long. The junction had 7 bases not matched to a gene; V was cut back by 5 bases and J by 1 base. In DNA, the CDR3 is TGCAGTGCTTTGAGCGGGAGAAGATCCTACAATGAGCAGTTCTTC. Its protein product is CSALSGRRSYNEQFF.

The chain has TRBV7-2 and TRBJ2-3; TRBD1 aligns across 7 bases. Germline values: CDR1 SGHTA, CDR2 FQGNSA. V shed 4 bases and J 2 bases; nucleotides not matched to a gene: 6. The CDR3 has 15 amino acids. The CDR3 nucleotides read TGTGCCAGCAGCTCCCCGGACAGGCTCACAGATACGCAGTATTTT. This sequence encodes CASSSPDRLTDTQYF.

The sample holds a few counts of this clonotype. The chain combines TRBV7-6 with TRBJ2-1; maybe TRBD1 (7 bases). CDR1 is SGHVS and CDR2 is FNYEAQ in the germline V gene. V was trimmed by 3 bases and J by 6 bases, leaving 15 bases between them. CDR3 size: 15 residues. The CDR3 reads CASSLGGQRSNEQFF. DNA for the CDR3: TGTGCCAGCAGCTTGGGGGGACAGCGCAGCAATGAGCAGTTCTTC.

This clonotype was observed at least ten times. The rearrangement uses TRBV7-3 and TRBJ1-1; 7 bases line up with TRBD1. Germline CDR1 is SGHTA and CDR2 is FQGTGA. CDR3 length: 13 residues. V lost 5 bases and J lost 10; bases outside the gene matches: 10. Written as DNA, the CDR3 is TGTGCCAGCAGCCCTAAGGGGGCGTTAGGAGCTTTCTTT. Amino acids: CASSPKGALGAFF. The whole variable domain, remainder taken from reference TRBV7-3 and TRBJ1-1, is GAGVSQTPSNKVTEKGKYVELRCDPISGHTALYWYRQSLGQGPEFLIYFQGTGAADDSGLPNDRFFAVRPEGSVSTLKIQRTERGDSAVYLCASSPKGALGAFFGQGTRLTVV.

The table lists this clonotype with a few counts. The chain joins TRBV12-3 or TRBV12-4 to TRBJ2-2; 7 positions agree with TRBD1. This CDR3 spans 15 amino acids. The V and J ends lost 7 bases and 2 bases, in that order; junction bases with no gene match: 7. CDR3 in amino acids: CASKDRVLNTGELFF. In nucleotides, the CDR3 is TGTGCCAGCAAAGACAGGGTTCTCAACACCGGGGAGCTGTTTTTT.

This chain connects TRBV6-6 to TRBJ2-3; D is ambiguous. Germline V lookup: CDR1 MNHNY, CDR2 SVGAGI (reference sequence). The CDR3 contains 16 residues. Trimming left V 2 bases short and J 2 bases short, with 14 bases between. For the CDR3, the DNA is TGTGCCAGCAGTTACGCGGCTGGACCCACCACAGATACGCAGTATTTT. This sequence encodes CASSYAAGPTTDTQYF.

In its sample, this clonotype is large (0.1 to 1%). The V and J genes are TRBV7-2 and TRBJ2-7; D remains ambiguous. In germline, CDR1 is SGHTA, CDR2 FQGNSA. Trimming removed 5 bases at V and 0 bases at J, with 8 bases between. This CDR3 region has 13 residues. In nucleotides, the CDR3 is TGTGCCAGCAGCCTGGCAAGCTCCTACGAGCAGTACTTC. Residues: CASSLASSYEQYF.

The chain combines TRBV7-8 with TRBJ1-5; no firm D call. Germline V gene lookup returns CDR1 SGHVS and CDR2 FQNEAQ. Trimming left V 5 bases short and J 5 bases short, with 10 bases between. The CDR3 spans 13 residues. The CDR3 region is CASSPDLDQPQHF. CDR3 nucleotides: TGTGCCAGCAGCCCAGATCTGGATCAGCCCCAGCATTTT.

The chain carries TRBV7-6 and TRBJ2-7; maybe TRBD2 (5 bases). The J call could be wrong; TRBJ2-1 is a better fit for the DNA end. This CDR3 comprises 15 residues. CDR1 is SGHVS, CDR2 FNYEAQ, per germline. The CDR3 DNA is TGTGCCAGCAGCCTAAACGAGGGTTGGTTAAATGAGCAGTTCTTC. It is translated as CASSLNEGWLNEQFF.

This clonotype appeared a single time. This chain joins TRBV6-5 and TRBJ2-3; 9 nucleotides agree with TRBD2. Losses at the gene ends were 2 bases for V and 2 bases for J; bases not matched to a gene: 8. The CDR3 extends over 17 amino acids. Germline CDR1 and CDR2: MNHEY and SVGAGI. CDR3 region: CASSYHQLAGFTDTQYF. CDR3 sequence (DNA): TGTGCCAGCAGTTACCACCAACTAGCGGGTTTCACAGATACGCAGTATTTT.

The rearrangement links TRBV6-2 or TRBV6-3 to TRBJ1-5; TRBD1 aligns across 7 bases. Germline V gives CDR1 MNHEY, CDR2 SVGEGT. This CDR3 spans 13 amino acids. The ends lost 2 bases at V and 6 bases at J; junction bases unmatched: 1. Here the CDR3 DNA reads TGTGCCAGCAGTTACACAGGGGTTCAGCCCCAGCATTTT. Translation gives CASSYTGVQPQHF.

Concerning this clonotype: This likely comes from a read error, as the CDR3 has no conserved phenylalanine or tryptophan at its end. The limits of the CDR3 on the DNA are not certain, so only TCRdb's listed CDR3 is given. This chain connects TRBV14 to TRBJ2-6. Germline CDR1 SGHDN, CDR2 FVKESK. From its first to its last residue, the CDR3 has 8 amino acids. The CDR3 loop reads CASSPFNS.

This clonotype came up many times. The chain uses TRBV11-1 and TRBJ2-1, with 10 positions matching TRBD2. The germline V gene encodes CDR1 SGHAT and CDR2 FQDESV (reference sequence). The CDR3 is 16 amino acids. J lost 5 bases, V lost 1 base, and 5 bases had no gene match. The CDR3 sequence is CASSLGSGRGHNEQFF. DNA of the CDR3: TGTGCCAGCAGCTTAGGGAGCGGGAGGGGTCACAATGAGCAGTTCTTC.

This sequence joins TRBV7-9 and TRBJ2-4; TRBD1 aligns across 7 bases. Matching the DNA end better, TRBJ1-2 makes the J call doubtful. The germline gives CDR1 SEHNR, CDR2 FQNEAQ (reference sequence). CDR3 length equals 14 residues. This CDR3 reads CASSLETGNYGYTF. CDR3 bases: TGTGCCAGCAGCTTAGAGACAGGGAACTATGGCTACACCTTC.

This rearrangement joins TRBV6-6 to TRBJ2-7, with TRBD1 matching over 7 bases. The J call may be incorrect, as the DNA end agrees better with TRBJ2-5. The germline V gene encodes CDR1 MNHNY and CDR2 SVGAGI (reference sequence). The CDR3 loop spans 15 amino acids. DNA for the CDR3: TGTGCCAGCAGACCGACAGGGATGGGGATAGAGACCCAGTACTTC. Translation gives CASRPTGMGIETQYF.

A note on this clonotype: A clone one base away is much larger, so this may be a read error. This sequence joins TRBV11-2 and TRBJ2-5, with a tentative D call TRBD2 (6 bases). This CDR3 comprises 14 residues. The germline V and J ends were trimmed by 3 bases and 11 bases, with 19 bases remaining between them. Germline V gene sequence: CDR1 SGHAT, CDR2 FQNNGV. CDR3 in amino acids: CASSLNGEAFEQYF. In DNA, the CDR3 is TGTGCCAGCAGCTTGAACGGGGAGGCCTTCGAACAGTACTTC.

By frequency in the sample, this clonotype is medium-sized. The chain uses TRBV11-2 and TRBJ2-5; tentatively, D is TRBD2 (6 bases). CDR1 is SGHAT, CDR2 FQNNGV, per germline. This CDR3 contains 15 residues. The V end was cut by 6 bases, the J end by 1 base, with 15 bases between. CDR3: CASRGGSWAQETQYF. The CDR3 nucleotides read TGTGCCAGCAGAGGAGGGAGTTGGGCCCAAGAGACCCAGTACTTC.

The CDR3: CASNLASYNEQFF. CDR3 in DNA: TGTGCCAGCAATCTAGCGTCGTACAATGAGCAGTTCTTC. V and J are TRBV28 and TRBJ2-1, with D tentatively TRBD2 (6 bases). The length of the CDR3 is 13 residues. V was cut by 7 bases and J by 4 bases, with 11 bases left in between. In germline, CDR1 is MDHEN, CDR2 SYDVKM.

This clonotype occurred a few times. With a much larger clone just one base away, this may be a read error. The chain links TRBV5-4 to TRBJ2-5; 7 nucleotides match TRBD2. The CDR3 runs to 13 residues. Germline CDR1 and CDR2: SGHNT and YYREEE (reference sequence). With V trimmed by 2 bases and J by 11 bases, 9 bases remained unmatched. The CDR3 protein is CASSLGKRGEQYF. The DNA of the CDR3 is TGTGCCAGCAGCTTAGGAAAGCGGGGTGAACAGTACTTC.